This T cell receptor beta chain emerged from a study of human T cells and chemical hapten exposure. Study-level information: Upper inner arm skin measuring approximately 2 cm by approximately 2 cm received 2% DPC for sensitization. Broader study findings: As the donors had alopecia, their immune response may differ from healthy people's.

Individual cDNA molecules in this library carried unique molecular identifiers. TCRdb re-analysed the RACE reads in MiXCR, keeping a single row per CDR3 protein. Here the sample spans fewer than 45,000 distinct CDR3 sequences, less than 15% being singletons. Time point meaning: pre-sensitization, week 0. The treatment was: therapeutic diphenylcyclopropenone sensitization with weekly scalp DPC. Blood, whole and unfractionated, served as the source for total RNA extraction. At patch-test visits, sampling came before the patch test. This clonotype showed up just a few times. The target antigen is unknown. This clonotype originated in a woman aged 40 to 49 with alopecia areata. Some clones in this sample may be carry-over from other donors' samples. The source material was whole blood, sampled in connection with sensitization to the hapten diphenylcyclopropenone (DPC).

The DNA of the CDR3 is TGTGCCAGCAGTTACGGCGGGAATTACAATGAGCAGTTCTTC. Its protein is CASSYGGNYNEQFF. This sequence joins TRBV6-2 or TRBV6-3 and TRBJ2-1; D is possibly TRBD2 (6 bases). CDR3 size: 14 residues. Germline CDR1 MNHEY, CDR2 SVGEGT. Trimming took off 2 bases at V and 4 bases at J, with 9 bases between the two ends.